The 21 T cell receptor beta chains given below trace back to one sample, sequenced in a study of blood T cells in healthy people across ages. A J-beta primer mix and a sample-barcoded 5' primer were used in a second PCR of roughly 7 to 12 cycles. One entry per CDR3 protein, called by TCRdb with MiXCR from the 5' RACE reads. This table holds around 670,000 distinct CDR3 sequences, approximately 30% found once. Sequencing was performed on blood. All receptors derive from a woman older than 75 in good health.

Many counts were recorded for this clonotype. The chain combines TRBV15 with TRBJ1-1; weak D call: TRBD1 (6 bases). The V and J ends lost 0 bases and 4 bases respectively, with 15 bases between them. The CDR3 is 16 amino acids. Germline V CDR1 and CDR2: LNHNV, YYDKDF (reference sequence). The CDR3 DNA sequence: TGTGCCACCAGCAGAGATATTGGGGGCGCGGGCACTGAAGCTTTCTTT. Translated, it gives CATSRDIGGAGTEAFF.

This clonotype was seen many times. The chain employs TRBV25-1 and TRBJ1-2; 10 bases agree with TRBD1. The CDR3 has 15 amino acids. Trimming took 1 base from V and 6 from J; bases not matched to a gene: 5. Germline V gives CDR1 MGHDK, CDR2 SYGVNS. The CDR3 reads CASSEWRTGGHGYTF. DNA for the CDR3: TGTGCCAGCAGTGAATGGAGGACAGGGGGTCATGGCTACACCTTC.

CDR3 region: CASSRRNRQGASYEQYF. As DNA, the CDR3 is TGTGCCAGTAGTAGGAGAAACCGTCAGGGGGCTAGCTACGAGCAGTACTTC. This rearrangement joins TRBV19 to TRBJ2-5; 8 nucleotides match TRBD1. The closer fit of TRBJ2-7 to the DNA end suggests the J call may be wrong. CDR3 size: 17 residues. Germline CDR1 and CDR2: LNHDA and SQIVND (reference sequence).

This clonotype has ten or more counts. The CDR3 is CASSPGQESSYEQYF. The DNA for the CDR3 is TGTGCCAGCAGCCCAGGACAGGAGAGCTCCTACGAGCAGTACTTC. This chain uses TRBV5-6 with TRBJ2-7; 7 bases map to TRBD1. This CDR3 is built from 15 residues. V lost 4 bases, J lost 0 bases, and 7 bases stayed unmatched. Germline loops: CDR1 SGHDT, CDR2 YYEEEE.

This sequence joins TRBV20-1 and TRBJ2-3; D might be TRBD1 (5 bases). Germline V CDR1 and CDR2: DFQATT, SNEGSKA (reference sequence). CDR3 length equals 14 residues. Trimming stripped 6 bases from V and 4 bases from J, with 17 bases between. The CDR3 DNA follows: TGCAGTGCCCCCGATATTAGGGGTGCAGATACGCAGTATTTT. It specifies CSAPDIRGADTQYF.

The chain couples TRBV29-1 to TRBJ2-1; D is perhaps TRBD2 (5 bases). The CDR3 has 12 amino acids. The ends were cut back, 7 bases at V and 9 bases at J, with 16 bases in the middle. From germline, CDR1 is SQVTM and CDR2 ANQGSEA. The DNA for the CDR3 is TGCAGCGCCGACGAAAGCGAGGGTGAGCAGTTCTTC. It codes for CSADESEGEQFF.

The V and J genes are TRBV6-1 and TRBJ1-6; D is undetermined. Trimming pared 6 bases from V and 7 bases from J, leaving 16 bases between. Germline V CDR1 and CDR2: MNHNS, SASEGT. This CDR3 has 15 amino acids. For the CDR3, the DNA is TGTGCCAGCAGAAACGAGCCCGGACGGAATTCACCCCTCCACTTT. Encoded protein: CASRNEPGRNSPLHF.

The chain uses TRBV18 and TRBJ2-1; 11 nucleotides agree with TRBD2. The CDR3 has 18 amino acids. Germline V gives CDR1 KGHSH, CDR2 LQKENI. The ends lost 1 base at V and 2 bases at J; junction bases unmatched: 7. CDR3 region: CASSPRAGLAGAYNEQFF. CDR3 sequence (DNA): TGTGCCAGCTCACCACGGGCCGGACTAGCGGGTGCCTACAATGAGCAGTTCTTC.

J is TRBJ2-3 and V is TRBV11-2; 8 positions match TRBD2. CDR3 size: 17 residues. The V segment lost 1 base and the J segment 4 bases; nucleotides outside the gene matches: 10. Germline V lookup: CDR1 SGHAT, CDR2 FQNNGV. This chain's CDR3 is CASSLAFRTSIADTQYF. For the CDR3, the DNA is TGTGCCAGCAGCTTAGCTTTCCGGACTAGCATTGCAGATACGCAGTATTTT.

This clonotype was seen repeatedly, ten times or more. The J gene is TRBJ2-7, the V gene TRBV4-3; D may be TRBD1 (5 bases). V shed 0 bases and J shed 3 bases, with 12 bases lying between them. Germline loops: CDR1 LGHNA, CDR2 YSLEER. The CDR3 length is 15 residues. CDR3 coding DNA: TGCGCCAGCAGCCAAGACGCCCAGGGCAGCTACGAGCAGTACTTC. It specifies CASSQDAQGSYEQYF.

The chain employs TRBV6-2 or TRBV6-3 and TRBJ2-3; 9 bases map to TRBD1. The length of the CDR3 is 14 residues. From germline, CDR1 is MNHEY and CDR2 SVGEGT. With 4 bases clipped from V and 4 bases from J, the junction kept 3 bases outside the gene matches. The CDR3 protein is CASSSGQGPDTQYF. As DNA, the CDR3 is TGTGCCAGCAGTTCCGGACAGGGGCCAGATACGCAGTATTTT.

The V and J genes are TRBV20-1 and TRBJ2-3, with 10 bases matching TRBD2. The CDR3 is 18 residues long. Germline CDR1 is DFQATT and CDR2 is SNEGSKA (reference sequence). V trimming: 3 bases; J trimming: 0 bases; junction bases outside the gene matches: 12. CDR3 coding DNA: TGCAGTGCTAGGGAGTTAGCGGGAGGCGCGCTTAGCACAGATACGCAGTATTTT. Amino acid sequence: CSARELAGGALSTDTQYF.

This clonotype was counted a single time. The rearrangement joins TRBV5-1 to TRBJ1-6; TRBD1 matches 8 bases. This CDR3 spans 14 amino acids. Germline V gives CDR1 SGHRS, CDR2 YFSETQ. Germline trimming cut 4 bases from V and 13 bases from J; bases unmatched to any gene: 10. This CDR3 is CASSQGQEFSPLHF. The DNA of the CDR3 is TGCGCCAGCAGCCAGGGACAGGAATTTTCGCCCCTCCACTTT.

The sample holds many counts of this clonotype. This chain links TRBV5-8 with TRBJ2-7; TRBD2 aligns across 8 bases. In germline, CDR1 is SGHTS, CDR2 YDEGEE. With V trimmed by 6 bases and J by 5 bases, 10 bases remained unmatched. CDR3 length equals 14 residues. Here the CDR3 reads CASIPGLAPNEQYF. Here the CDR3 DNA reads TGTGCCAGCATCCCAGGACTAGCCCCGAACGAGCAGTACTTC.

In its sample, this clonotype was seen many times. CDR3 bases: TGTGCCAGCAGCCAAGAGCCCATAGACGAGCAGTACTTC. It yields the protein CASSQEPIDEQYF. This chain joins TRBV3-1 and TRBJ2-7; D remains ambiguous. V shed 0 bases and J shed 5 bases, with 8 bases lying between them. CDR1 is LGHDT and CDR2 is YNNKEL in the germline V gene (reference sequence). The CDR3 length is 13 residues.

This chain joins TRBV6-5 and TRBJ1-2, with TRBD1 matching 9 bases. Germline lookup yields CDR1 MNHEY and CDR2 SVGAGI. This CDR3 comprises 14 residues. After removal of 7 bases from V and 5 bases from J, the junction contained 8 bases not matched to a gene. The CDR3 is CASKMTGGKYGYTF. The CDR3 DNA reads TGTGCCAGCAAAATGACAGGGGGGAAGTATGGCTACACCTTC.

This clonotype was seen at least ten times. The chain combines TRBV6-5 with TRBJ2-7; D tentatively fits TRBD1 or TRBD2 (5 bases each). Germline V lookup: CDR1 MNHEY, CDR2 SVGAGI. This CDR3 comprises 14 residues. V was shortened by 5 bases and J by 2 bases, with 13 bases between the two germline ends. The CDR3 DNA is TGTGCCAGCAGTCAAACCGGGACCCCCTACGAGCAGTACTTC. It yields the protein CASSQTGTPYEQYF.

This clonotype appeared many times. The chain carries TRBV20-1 and TRBJ2-3; D ambiguous. From germline, CDR1 is DFQATT and CDR2 SNEGSKA (reference sequence). This CDR3 has 15 residues. Trimming pared 5 bases from V and 5 bases from J, leaving 20 bases between. The CDR3: CSAQVPNERIDTQYF. The CDR3 DNA follows: TGCAGTGCTCAGGTCCCCAACGAGAGAATAGATACGCAGTATTTT.

This clonotype was seen ten or more times. The genes are TRBV20-1 and TRBJ2-5; tentatively, D is TRBD1 (5 bases). The CDR3 spans 15 residues. Germline V CDR1 and CDR2: DFQATT, SNEGSKA (reference sequence). Between the trimmed V and J ends, which lost 0 bases and 2 bases, there was a span of 13 bases. CDR3 coding DNA: TGCAGTGCTAGAGATCTGGGCAGGGTACAAGAGACCCAGTACTTC. The encoded protein is CSARDLGRVQETQYF.

The chain employs TRBV9 and TRBJ2-7, with TRBD2 matching 10 bases. With 1 base clipped from V and 7 bases from J, the junction kept 11 bases outside the gene matches. There are 16 residues in the CDR3. Germline V gives CDR1 SGDLS, CDR2 YYNGEE. CDR3 bases: TGTGCCAGCAGCGTAACTGCTAGCGGGGGTCGGAATGAGCAGTACTTC. Translation: CASSVTASGGRNEQYF.

The chain couples TRBV20-1 to TRBJ2-5, with a weak D call TRBD2 (5 bases). The ends were cut back, 4 bases at V and 3 bases at J, with 9 bases in the middle. The CDR3 spans 12 residues. Germline V CDR1 and CDR2: DFQATT, SNEGSKA (reference sequence). CDR3 bases: TGCAGTGCTACCGGGAATGAAGAGACCCAGTACTTC. Translating it yields CSATGNEETQYF.